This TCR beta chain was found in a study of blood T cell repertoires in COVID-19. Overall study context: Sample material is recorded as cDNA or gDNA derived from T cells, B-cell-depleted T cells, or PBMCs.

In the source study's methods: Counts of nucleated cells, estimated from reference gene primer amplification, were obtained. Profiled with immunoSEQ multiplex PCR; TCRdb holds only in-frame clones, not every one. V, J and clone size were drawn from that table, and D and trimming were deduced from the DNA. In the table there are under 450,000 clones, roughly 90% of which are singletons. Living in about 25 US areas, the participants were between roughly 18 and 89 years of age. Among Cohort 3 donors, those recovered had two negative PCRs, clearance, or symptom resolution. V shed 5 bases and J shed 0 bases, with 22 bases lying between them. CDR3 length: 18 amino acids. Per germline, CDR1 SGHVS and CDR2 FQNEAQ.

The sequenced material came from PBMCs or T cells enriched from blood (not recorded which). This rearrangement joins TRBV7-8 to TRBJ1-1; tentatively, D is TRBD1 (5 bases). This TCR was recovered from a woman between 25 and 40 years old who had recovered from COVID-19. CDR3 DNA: TGTGCCAGCAGCCCAGAGGCAGGGAAGGCGAAGATGAACACTGAAGCTTTCTTT. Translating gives CASSPEAGKAKMNTEAFF.